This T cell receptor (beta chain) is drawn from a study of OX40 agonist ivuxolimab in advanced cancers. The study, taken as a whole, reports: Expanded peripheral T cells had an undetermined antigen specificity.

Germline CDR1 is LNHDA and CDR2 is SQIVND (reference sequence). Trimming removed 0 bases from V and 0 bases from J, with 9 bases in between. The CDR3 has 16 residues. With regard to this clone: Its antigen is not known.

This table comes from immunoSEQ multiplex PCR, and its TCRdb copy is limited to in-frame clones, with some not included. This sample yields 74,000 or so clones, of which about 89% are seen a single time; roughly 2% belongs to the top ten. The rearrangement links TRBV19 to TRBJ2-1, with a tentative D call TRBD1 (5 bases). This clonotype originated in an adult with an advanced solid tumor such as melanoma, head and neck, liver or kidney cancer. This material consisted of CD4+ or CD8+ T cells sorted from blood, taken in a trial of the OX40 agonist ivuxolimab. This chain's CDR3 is CASSIDRGSSYNEQFF. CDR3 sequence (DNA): TGTGCCAGTAGTATAGATAGGGGTAGCTCCTACAATGAGCAGTTCTTC.